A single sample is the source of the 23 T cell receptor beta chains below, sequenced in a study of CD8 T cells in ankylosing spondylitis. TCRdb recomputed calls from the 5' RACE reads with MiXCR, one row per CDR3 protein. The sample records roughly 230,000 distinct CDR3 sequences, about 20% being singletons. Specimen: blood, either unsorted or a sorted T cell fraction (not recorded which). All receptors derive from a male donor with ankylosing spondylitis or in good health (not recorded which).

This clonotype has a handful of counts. In nucleotides, the CDR3 is TGTGCCAGCAGCTTAGCGTCACTAGCGACTAACCGACCCGGGGAGCTGTTTTTT. Its protein product is CASSLASLATNRPGELFF. The rearrangement links TRBV11-1 to TRBJ2-2; 7 positions agree with TRBD2. Germline CDR1 and CDR2: SGHAT and FQDESV (reference sequence). With 0 bases clipped from V and 6 bases from J, the junction kept 13 bases outside the gene matches. The CDR3 is made up of 18 amino acids.

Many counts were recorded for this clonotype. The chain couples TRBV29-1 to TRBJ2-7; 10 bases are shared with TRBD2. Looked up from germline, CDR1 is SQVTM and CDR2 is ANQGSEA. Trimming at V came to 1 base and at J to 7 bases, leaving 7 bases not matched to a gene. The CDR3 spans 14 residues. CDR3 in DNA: TGCAGCGTTGAAGGGCTAGCGGGAGCCGGTGAGCAGTACTTC. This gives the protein CSVEGLAGAGEQYF.

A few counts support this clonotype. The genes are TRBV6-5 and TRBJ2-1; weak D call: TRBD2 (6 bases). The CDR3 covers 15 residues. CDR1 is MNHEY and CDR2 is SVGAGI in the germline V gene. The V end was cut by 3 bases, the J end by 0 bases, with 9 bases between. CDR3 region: CASSYAGPSYNEQFF. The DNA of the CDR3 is TGTGCCAGCAGTTATGCGGGGCCCTCCTACAATGAGCAGTTCTTC.

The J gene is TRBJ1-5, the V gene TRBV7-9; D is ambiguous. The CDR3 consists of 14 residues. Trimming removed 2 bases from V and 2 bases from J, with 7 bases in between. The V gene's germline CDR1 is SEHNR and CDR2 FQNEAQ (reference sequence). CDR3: CASSLTEGNQPQHF. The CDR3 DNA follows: TGTGCCAGCAGCTTAACTGAAGGCAATCAGCCCCAGCATTTT.

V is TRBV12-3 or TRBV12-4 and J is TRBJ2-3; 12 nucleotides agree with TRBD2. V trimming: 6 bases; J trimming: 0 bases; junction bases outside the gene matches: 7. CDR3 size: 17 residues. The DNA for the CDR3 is TGTGCCAGCAGCCCTACTAGCGGGAGGTCTAGCACAGATACGCAGTATTTT. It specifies CASSPTSGRSSTDTQYF.

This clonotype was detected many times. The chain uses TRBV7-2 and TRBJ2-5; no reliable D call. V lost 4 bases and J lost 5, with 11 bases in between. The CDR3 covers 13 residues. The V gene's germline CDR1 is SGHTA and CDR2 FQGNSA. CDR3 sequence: CASSSGPAETQYF. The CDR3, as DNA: TGTGCCAGCAGCTCGGGTCCAGCGGAGACCCAGTACTTC.

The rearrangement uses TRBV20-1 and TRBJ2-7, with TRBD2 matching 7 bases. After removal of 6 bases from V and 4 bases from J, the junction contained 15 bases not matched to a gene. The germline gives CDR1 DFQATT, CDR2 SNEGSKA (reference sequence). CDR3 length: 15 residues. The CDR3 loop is CSAIPIPTSRYEQYF. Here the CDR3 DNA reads TGCAGTGCCATCCCTATTCCGACTAGCAGGTACGAGCAGTACTTC.

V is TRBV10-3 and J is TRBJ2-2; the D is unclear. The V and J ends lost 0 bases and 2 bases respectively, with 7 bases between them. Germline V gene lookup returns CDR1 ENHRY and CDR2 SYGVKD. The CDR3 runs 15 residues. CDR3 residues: CAISESSINTGELFF. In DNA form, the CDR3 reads TGTGCCATCAGTGAGTCCTCCATAAACACCGGGGAGCTGTTTTTT.

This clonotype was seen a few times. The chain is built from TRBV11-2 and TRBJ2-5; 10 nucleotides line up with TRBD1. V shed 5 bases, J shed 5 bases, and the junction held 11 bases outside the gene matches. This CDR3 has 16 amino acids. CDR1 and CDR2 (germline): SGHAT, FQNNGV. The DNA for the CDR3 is TGTGCCAGCAGCCCCGGGGGGACAGGGGACGGGGAGACCCAGTACTTC. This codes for CASSPGGTGDGETQYF. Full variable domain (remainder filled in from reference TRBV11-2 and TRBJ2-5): EAGVAQSPRYKIIEKRQSVAFWCNPISGHATLYWYQQILGQGPKLLIQFQNNGVVDDSQLPKDRFSAERLKGVDSTLKIQPAKLEDSAVYLCASSPGGTGDGETQYFGPGTRLLVL.

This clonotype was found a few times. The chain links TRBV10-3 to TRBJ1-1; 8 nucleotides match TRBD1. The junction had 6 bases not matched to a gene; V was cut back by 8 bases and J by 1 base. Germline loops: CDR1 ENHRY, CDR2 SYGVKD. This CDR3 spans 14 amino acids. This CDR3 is CAIGEGTGNTEAFF. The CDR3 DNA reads TGTGCCATCGGGGAAGGGACAGGGAACACTGAAGCTTTCTTT.

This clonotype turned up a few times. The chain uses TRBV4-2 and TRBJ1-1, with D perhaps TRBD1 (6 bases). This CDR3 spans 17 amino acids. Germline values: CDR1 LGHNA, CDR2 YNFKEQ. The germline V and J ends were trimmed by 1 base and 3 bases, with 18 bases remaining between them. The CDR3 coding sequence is TGTGCCAGCAGCCAAGCCCCTGACAGGATGGGCGACACTGAAGCTTTCTTT. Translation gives CASSQAPDRMGDTEAFF.

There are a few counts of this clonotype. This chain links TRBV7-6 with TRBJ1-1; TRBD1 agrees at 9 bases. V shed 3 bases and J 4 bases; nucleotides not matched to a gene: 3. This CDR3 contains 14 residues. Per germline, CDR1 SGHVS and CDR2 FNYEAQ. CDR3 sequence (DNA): TGTGCCAGCAGCTTGGGGACAGGGCGCACTGAAGCTTTCTTT. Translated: CASSLGTGRTEAFF.

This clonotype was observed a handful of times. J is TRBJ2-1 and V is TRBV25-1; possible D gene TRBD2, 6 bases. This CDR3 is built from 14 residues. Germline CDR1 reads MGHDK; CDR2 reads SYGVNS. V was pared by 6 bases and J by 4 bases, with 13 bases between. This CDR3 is CASRSSGLYNEQFF. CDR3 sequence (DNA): TGTGCCAGCAGGTCAAGCGGGCTATACAATGAGCAGTTCTTC.

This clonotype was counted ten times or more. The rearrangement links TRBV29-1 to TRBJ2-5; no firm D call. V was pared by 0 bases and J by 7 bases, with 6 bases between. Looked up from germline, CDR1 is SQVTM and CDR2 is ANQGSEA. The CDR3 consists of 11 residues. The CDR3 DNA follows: TGCAGCGTTGAAGATAGTGGGACCCAGTACTTC. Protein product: CSVEDSGTQYF.

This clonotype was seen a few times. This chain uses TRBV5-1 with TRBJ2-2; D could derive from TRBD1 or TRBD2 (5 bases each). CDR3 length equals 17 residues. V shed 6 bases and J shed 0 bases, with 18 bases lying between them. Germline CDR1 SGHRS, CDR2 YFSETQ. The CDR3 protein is CASTVRDPESNTGELFF. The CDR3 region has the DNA TGCGCCAGCACTGTACGGGACCCCGAATCGAACACCGGGGAGCTGTTTTTT.

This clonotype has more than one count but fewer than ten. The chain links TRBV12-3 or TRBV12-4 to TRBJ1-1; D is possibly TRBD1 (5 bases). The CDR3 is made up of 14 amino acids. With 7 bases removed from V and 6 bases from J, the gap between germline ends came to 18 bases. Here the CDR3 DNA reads TGTGCCAGCACCGTGGACGCAGGGCGGCCTGAAGCTTTCTTT. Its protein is CASTVDAGRPEAFF.

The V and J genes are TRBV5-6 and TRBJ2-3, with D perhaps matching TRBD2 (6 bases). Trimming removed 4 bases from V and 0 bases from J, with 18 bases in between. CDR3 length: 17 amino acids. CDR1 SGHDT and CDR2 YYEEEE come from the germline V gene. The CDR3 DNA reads TGTGCCAGCAGCCCGGAGGGTCAGAGACAGAGCACAGATACGCAGTATTTT. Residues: CASSPEGQRQSTDTQYF.

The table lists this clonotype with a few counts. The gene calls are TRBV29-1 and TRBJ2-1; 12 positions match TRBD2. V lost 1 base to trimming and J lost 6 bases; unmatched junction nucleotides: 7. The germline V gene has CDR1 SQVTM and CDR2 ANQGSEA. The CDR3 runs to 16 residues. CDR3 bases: TGCAGCGTTGAAGTTGCGGGGACTAGCGGGTTCAATGAGCAGTTCTTC. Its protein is CSVEVAGTSGFNEQFF.

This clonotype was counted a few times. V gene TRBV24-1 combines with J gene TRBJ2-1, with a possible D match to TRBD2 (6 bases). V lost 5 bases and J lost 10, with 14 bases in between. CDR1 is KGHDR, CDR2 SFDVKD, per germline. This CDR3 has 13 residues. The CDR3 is CATSANARGEQFF. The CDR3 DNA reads TGTGCCACCAGTGCTAATGCACGGGGGGAGCAGTTCTTC.

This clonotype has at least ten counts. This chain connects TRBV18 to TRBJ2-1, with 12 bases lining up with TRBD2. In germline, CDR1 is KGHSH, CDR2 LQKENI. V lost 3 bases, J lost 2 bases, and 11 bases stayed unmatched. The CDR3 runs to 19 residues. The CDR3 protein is CASSPGLAGGPSPYNEQFF. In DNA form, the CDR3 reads TGTGCCAGCTCACCGGGCCTAGCGGGAGGGCCTTCCCCCTACAATGAGCAGTTCTTC.

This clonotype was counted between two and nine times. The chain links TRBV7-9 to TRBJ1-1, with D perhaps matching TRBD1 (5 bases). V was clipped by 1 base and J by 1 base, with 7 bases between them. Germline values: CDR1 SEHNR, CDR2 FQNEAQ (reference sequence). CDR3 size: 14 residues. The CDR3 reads CASSLGGTNTEAFF. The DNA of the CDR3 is TGTGCCAGCAGCTTAGGGGGGACGAACACTGAAGCTTTCTTT.

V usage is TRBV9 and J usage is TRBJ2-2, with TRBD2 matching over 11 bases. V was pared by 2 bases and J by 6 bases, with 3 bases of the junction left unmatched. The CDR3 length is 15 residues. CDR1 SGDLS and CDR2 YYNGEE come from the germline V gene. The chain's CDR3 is CASSVSGRAPGELFF. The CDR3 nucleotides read TGTGCCAGCAGCGTTAGCGGGAGGGCCCCCGGGGAGCTGTTTTTT.

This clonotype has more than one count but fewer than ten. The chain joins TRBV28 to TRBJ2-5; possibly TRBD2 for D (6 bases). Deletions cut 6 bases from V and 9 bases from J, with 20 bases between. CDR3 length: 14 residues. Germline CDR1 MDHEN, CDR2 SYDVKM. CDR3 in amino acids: CASSPGVDSASQYF. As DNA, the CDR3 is TGTGCCAGCAGCCCGGGGGTAGATTCCGCCTCCCAGTACTTC.